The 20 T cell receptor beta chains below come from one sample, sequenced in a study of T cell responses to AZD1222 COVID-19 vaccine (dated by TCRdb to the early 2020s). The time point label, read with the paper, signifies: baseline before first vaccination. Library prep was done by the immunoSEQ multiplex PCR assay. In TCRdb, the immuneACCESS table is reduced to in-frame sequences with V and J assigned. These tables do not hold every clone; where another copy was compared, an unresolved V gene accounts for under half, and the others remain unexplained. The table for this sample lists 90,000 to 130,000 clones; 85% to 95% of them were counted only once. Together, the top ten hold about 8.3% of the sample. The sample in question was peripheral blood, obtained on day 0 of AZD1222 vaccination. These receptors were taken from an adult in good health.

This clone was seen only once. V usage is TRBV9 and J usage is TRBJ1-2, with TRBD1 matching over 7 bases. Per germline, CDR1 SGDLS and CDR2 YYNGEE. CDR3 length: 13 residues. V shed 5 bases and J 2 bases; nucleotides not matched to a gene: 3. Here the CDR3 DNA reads TGTGCCAGCAGTGACAGGGAGAACTATGGCTACACCTTC. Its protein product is CASSDRENYGYTF. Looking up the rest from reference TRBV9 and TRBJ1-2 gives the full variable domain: DSGVTQTPKHLITATGQRVTLRCSPRSGDLSVYWYQQSLDQGLQFLIQYYNGEERAKGNILERFSAQQFPDLHSELNLSSLELGDSALYFCASSDRENYGYTFGSGTRLTVV.

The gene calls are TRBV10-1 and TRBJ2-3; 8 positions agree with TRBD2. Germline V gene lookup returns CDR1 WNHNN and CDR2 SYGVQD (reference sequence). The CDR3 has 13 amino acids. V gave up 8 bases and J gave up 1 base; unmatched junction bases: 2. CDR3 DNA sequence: TGCGCCAGCGCGGGGGGACGCACAGATACGCAGTATTTT. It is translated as CASAGGRTDTQYF.

The CDR3 bases are TGTGCCAGCAGTTTCTTGGTGAAAACGGGAGGCTATGGCTACACCTTC. Translation: CASSFLVKTGGYGYTF. The chain carries TRBV6-5 and TRBJ1-2, with unresolved D. The V gene lost 4 bases and the J gene lost 4 bases, with 19 bases spanning the gap. The CDR3 totals 16 residues. CDR1 and CDR2 from the germline V gene are MNHEY and SVGAGI.

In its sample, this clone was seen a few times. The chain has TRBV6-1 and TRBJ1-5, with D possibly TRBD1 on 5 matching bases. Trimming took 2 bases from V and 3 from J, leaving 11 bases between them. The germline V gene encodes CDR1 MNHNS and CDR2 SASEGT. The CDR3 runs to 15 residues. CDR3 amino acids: CASSELWGDNQPQHF. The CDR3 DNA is TGTGCCAGCAGTGAATTGTGGGGGGACAATCAGCCCCAGCATTTT.

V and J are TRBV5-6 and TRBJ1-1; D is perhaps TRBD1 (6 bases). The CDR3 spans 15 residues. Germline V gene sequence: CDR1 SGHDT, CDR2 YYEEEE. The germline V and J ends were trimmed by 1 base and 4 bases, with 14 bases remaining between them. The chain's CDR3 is CASSLRTVWGTEAFF. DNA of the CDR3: TGTGCCAGCAGCTTGAGGACAGTTTGGGGCACTGAAGCTTTCTTT. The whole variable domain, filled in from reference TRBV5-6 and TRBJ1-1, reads DAGVTQSPTHLIKTRGQQVTLRCSPKSGHDTVSWYQQALGQGPQFIFQYYEEEERQRGNFPDRFSGHQFPNYSSELNVNALLLGDSALYLCASSLRTVWGTEAFFGQGTRLTVV.

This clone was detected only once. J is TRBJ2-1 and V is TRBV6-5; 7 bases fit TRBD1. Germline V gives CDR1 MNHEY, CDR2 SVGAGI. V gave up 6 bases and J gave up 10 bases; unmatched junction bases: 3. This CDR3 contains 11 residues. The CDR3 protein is CASRGGREQFF. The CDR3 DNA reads TGTGCCAGCAGAGGGGGCCGGGAGCAGTTCTTC.

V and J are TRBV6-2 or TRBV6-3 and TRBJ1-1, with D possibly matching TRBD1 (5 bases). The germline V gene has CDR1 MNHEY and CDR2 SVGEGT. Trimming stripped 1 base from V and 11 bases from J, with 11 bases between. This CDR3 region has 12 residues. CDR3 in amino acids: CASSYLAGDAFF. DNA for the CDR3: TGTGCCAGCAGTTACTTAGCCGGGGACGCTTTCTTT.

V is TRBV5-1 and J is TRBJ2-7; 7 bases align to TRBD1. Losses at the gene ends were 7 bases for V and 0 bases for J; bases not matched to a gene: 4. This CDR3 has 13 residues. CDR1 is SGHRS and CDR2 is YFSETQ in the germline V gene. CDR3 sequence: CASQGGSSYEQYF. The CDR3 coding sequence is TGCGCCAGCCAAGGGGGCAGCTCCTACGAGCAGTACTTC. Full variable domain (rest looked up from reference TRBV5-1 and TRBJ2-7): KAGVTQTPRYLIKTRGQQVTLSCSPISGHRSVSWYQQTPGQGLQFLFEYFSETQRNKGNFPGRFSGRQFSNSRSEMNVSTLELGDSALYLCASQGGSSYEQYFGPGTRLTVT.

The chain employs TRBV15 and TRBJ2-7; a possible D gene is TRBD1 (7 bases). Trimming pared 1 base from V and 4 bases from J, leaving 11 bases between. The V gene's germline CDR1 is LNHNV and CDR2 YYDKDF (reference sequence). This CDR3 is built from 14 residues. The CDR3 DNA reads TGTGCCACCAGCAGAGCCAGGGGGGTTTACGAGCAGTACTTC. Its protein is CATSRARGVYEQYF.

CDR3: CASSLGMGETGNTIYF. DNA of the CDR3: TGCGCCAGCAGCCTTGGCATGGGGGAAACTGGAAACACCATATATTTT. This chain joins TRBV5-1 and TRBJ1-3; TRBD1 might be the D (5 bases). V lost 4 bases to trimming and J lost 2 bases, with 16 bases between them. CDR1 SGHRS and CDR2 YFSETQ come from the germline V gene. This CDR3 has 16 amino acids.

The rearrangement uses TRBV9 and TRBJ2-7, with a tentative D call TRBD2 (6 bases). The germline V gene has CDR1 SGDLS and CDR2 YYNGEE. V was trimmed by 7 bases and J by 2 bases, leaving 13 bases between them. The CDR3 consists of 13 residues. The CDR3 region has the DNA TGTGCCAGCTCCGTAGCGGACACCTACGAGCAGTACTTC. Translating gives CASSVADTYEQYF. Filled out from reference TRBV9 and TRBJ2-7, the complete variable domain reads DSGVTQTPKHLITATGQRVTLRCSPRSGDLSVYWYQQSLDQGLQFLIQYYNGEERAKGNILERFSAQQFPDLHSELNLSSLELGDSALYFCASSVADTYEQYFGPGTRLTVT.

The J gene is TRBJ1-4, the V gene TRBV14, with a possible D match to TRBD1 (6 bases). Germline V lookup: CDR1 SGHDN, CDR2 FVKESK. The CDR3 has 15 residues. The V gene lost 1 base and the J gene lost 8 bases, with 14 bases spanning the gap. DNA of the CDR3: TGTGCCAGCAGCCAAGTTGGCACGGGGGGCGAAAAACTGTTTTTT. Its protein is CASSQVGTGGEKLFF.

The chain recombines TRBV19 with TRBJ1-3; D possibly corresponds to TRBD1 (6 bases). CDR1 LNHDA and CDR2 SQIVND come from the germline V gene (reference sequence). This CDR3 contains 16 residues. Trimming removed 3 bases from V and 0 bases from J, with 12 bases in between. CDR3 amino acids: CASSIGQQLSGNTIYF. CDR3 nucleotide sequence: TGTGCCAGTAGTATTGGACAGCAACTCTCTGGAAACACCATATATTTT.

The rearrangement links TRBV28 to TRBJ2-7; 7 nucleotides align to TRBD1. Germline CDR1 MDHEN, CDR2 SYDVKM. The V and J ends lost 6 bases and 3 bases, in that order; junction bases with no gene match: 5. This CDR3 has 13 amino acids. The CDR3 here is CASSNRDSYEQYF. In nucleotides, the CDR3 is TGTGCCAGCAGCAACCGGGACAGCTACGAGCAGTACTTC.

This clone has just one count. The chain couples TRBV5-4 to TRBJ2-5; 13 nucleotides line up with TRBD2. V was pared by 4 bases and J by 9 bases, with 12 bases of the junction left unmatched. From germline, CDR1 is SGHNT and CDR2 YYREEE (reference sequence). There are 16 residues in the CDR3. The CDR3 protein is CASSDRTSGGRAAQYF. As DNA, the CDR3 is TGTGCCAGCAGCGATAGGACTAGCGGGGGCCGAGCGGCCCAGTACTTC. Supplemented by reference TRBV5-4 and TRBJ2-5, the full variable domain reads ETGVTQSPTHLIKTRGQQVTLRCSSQSGHNTVSWYQQALGQGPQFIFQYYREEENGRGNFPPRFSGLQFPNYSSELNVNALELDDSALYLCASSDRTSGGRAAQYFGPGTRLLVL.

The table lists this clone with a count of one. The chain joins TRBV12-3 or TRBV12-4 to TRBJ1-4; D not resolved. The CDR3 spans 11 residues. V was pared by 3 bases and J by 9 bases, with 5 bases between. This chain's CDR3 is CASSLAQKLFF. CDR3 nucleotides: TGTGCCAGCAGTTTGGCCCAAAAACTGTTTTTT.

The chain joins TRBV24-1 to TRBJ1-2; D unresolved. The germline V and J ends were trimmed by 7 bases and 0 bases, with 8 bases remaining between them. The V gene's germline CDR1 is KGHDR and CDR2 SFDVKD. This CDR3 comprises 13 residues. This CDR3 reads CATRDGANYGYTF. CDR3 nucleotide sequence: TGTGCCACCAGGGACGGGGCTAACTATGGCTACACCTTC.

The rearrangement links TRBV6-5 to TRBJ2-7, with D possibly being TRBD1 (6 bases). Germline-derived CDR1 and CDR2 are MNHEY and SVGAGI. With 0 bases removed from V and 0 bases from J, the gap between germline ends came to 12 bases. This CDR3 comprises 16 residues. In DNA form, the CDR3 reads TGTGCCAGCAGTTACTCACAGGGAAGGGGCTCCTACGAGCAGTACTTC. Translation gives CASSYSQGRGSYEQYF.

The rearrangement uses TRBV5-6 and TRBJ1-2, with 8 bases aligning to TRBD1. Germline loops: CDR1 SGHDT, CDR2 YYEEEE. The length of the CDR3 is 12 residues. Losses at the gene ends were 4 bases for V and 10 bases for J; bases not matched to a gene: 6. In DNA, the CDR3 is TGTGCCAGCAGCCCCGGGACAGGAGACTACACCTTC. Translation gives CASSPGTGDYTF.

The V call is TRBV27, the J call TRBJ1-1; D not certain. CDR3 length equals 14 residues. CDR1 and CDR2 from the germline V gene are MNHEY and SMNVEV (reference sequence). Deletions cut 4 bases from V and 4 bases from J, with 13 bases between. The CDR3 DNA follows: TGTGCCAGCAGTTCTAATGGGTTTGGCACTGAAGCTTTCTTT. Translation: CASSSNGFGTEAFF.